This entry features one T cell receptor beta chain sequence. Per the original data handling: Amplifying reference gene primers gave estimates of nucleated cell counts. The method was immunoSEQ multiplex PCR; TCRdb's version includes in-frame clones alone and lacks a portion of them. V, J and clone size are taken as reported in that table, and D and trimming were inferred from the DNA itself. The sample includes about 240,000 clones, 65% to 90% seen only once; the top ten take approximately 4.5%. This entry belongs to a study of blood T cell repertoires in COVID-19. Study-level background: COVID-19 samples, acute and convalescent, were from the United States, Italy and Spain. From T cells, B-cell-depleted T cells, or PBMCs came the material, which was cDNA or gDNA.

V lost 4 bases and J 4 bases, leaving 11 bases between the germline ends. The CDR3 is 13 residues long. The germline gives CDR1 SGHRS, CDR2 YFSETQ. Sequencing was performed on peripheral blood. The receptor comes from an older woman with acute or convalescent COVID-19. V is TRBV5-1 and J is TRBJ1-2, with a weak D call TRBD1 (6 bases). The CDR3 region has the DNA TGCGCCAGCAGCCAAACAGGGACCTATGGCTACACCTTC. Translating it yields CASSQTGTYGYTF.